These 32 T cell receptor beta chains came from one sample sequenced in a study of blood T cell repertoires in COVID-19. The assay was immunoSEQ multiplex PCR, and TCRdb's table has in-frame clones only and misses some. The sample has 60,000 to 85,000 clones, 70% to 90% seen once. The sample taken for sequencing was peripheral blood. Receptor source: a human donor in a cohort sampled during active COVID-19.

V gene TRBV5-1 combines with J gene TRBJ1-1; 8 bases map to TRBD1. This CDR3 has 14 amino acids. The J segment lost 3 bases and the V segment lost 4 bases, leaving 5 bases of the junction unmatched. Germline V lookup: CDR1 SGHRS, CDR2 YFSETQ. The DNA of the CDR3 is TGCGCCAGCAGCCCCGGACAGGGACACACTGAAGCTTTCTTT. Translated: CASSPGQGHTEAFF.

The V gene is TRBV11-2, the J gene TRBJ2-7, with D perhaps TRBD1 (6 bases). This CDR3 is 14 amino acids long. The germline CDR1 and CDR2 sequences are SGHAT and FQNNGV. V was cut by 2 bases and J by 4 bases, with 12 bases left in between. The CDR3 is CASSLSGVKYEQYF. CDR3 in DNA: TGTGCCAGCAGCTTATCAGGGGTTAAATACGAGCAGTACTTC.

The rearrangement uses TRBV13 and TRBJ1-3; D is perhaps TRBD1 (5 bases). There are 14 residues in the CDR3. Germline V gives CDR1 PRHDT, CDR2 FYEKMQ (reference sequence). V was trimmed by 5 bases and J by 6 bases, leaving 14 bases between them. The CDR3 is CASSRGTHVNTIYF. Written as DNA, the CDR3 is TGTGCCAGCAGCCGCGGGACTCACGTAAACACCATATATTTT.

CDR3 amino acids: CASRPREDTQYF. DNA for the CDR3: TGTGCCAGCAGACCTAGGGAGGATACGCAGTATTTT. This rearrangement joins TRBV2 to TRBJ2-3; perhaps TRBD2 as D (5 bases). V gave up 6 bases and J gave up 6 bases, with 10 bases separating them. The CDR3 has 12 residues. CDR1 is SNHLY and CDR2 is FYNNEI in the germline V gene. The variable domain in full, with the rest retrieved from reference TRBV2 and TRBJ2-3, is EPEVTQTPSHQVTQMGQEVILRCVPISNHLYFYWYRQILGQKVEFLVSFYNNEISEKSEIFDDQFSVERPDGSNFTLKIRSTKLEDSAMYFCASRPREDTQYFGPGTRLTVL.

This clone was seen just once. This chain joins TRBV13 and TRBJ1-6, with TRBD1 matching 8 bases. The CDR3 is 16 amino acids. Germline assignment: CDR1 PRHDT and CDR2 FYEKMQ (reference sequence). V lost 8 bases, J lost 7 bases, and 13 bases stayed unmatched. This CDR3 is CASSLTGGLRNSPLHF. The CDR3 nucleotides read TGTGCCAGCTCCCTAACAGGGGGGTTGAGGAATTCACCCCTCCACTTT.

The CDR3 loop is CASSRTGSGTEAFF. The CDR3 coding sequence is TGTGCCAGCAGCAGGACAGGCTCGGGCACTGAAGCTTTCTTT. The chain links TRBV6-2 or TRBV6-3 to TRBJ1-1, with TRBD1 identical over 7 bases. V was clipped by 6 bases and J by 4 bases; unmatched bases: 8. The length of the CDR3 is 14 residues. CDR1 is MNHEY, CDR2 SVGEGT, per germline.

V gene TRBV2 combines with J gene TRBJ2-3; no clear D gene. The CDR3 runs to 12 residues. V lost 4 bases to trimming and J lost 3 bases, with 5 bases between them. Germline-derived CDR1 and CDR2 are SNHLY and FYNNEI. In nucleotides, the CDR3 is TGTGCCAGCAGTGTTAGTACAGATACGCAGTATTTT. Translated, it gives CASSVSTDTQYF.

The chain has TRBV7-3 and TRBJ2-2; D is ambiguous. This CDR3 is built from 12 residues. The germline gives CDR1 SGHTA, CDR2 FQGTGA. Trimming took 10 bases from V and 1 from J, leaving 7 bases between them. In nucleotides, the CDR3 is TGTGCCACCTCTAAGAACACCGGGGAGCTGTTTTTT. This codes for CATSKNTGELFF.

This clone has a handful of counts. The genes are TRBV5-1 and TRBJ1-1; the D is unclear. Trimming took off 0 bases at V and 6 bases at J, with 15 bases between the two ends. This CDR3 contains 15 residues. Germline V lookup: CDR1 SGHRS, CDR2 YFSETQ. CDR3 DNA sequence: TGCGCCAGCAGCTTGGTTCCGGGATCTGGGGCTGAAGCTTTCTTT. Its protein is CASSLVPGSGAEAFF.

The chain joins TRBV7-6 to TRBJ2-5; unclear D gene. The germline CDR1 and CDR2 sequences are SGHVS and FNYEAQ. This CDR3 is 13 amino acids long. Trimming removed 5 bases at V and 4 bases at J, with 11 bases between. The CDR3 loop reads CASSPYSGETQYF. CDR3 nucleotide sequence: TGTGCCAGCAGCCCCTACAGTGGAGAGACCCAGTACTTC.

The DNA for the CDR3 is TGTGCCAGCAGCCTAGGGGCGGGAGGGCCGGATGAGCAGTTCTTC. Translation gives CASSLGAGGPDEQFF. The chain combines TRBV7-9 with TRBJ2-1; 9 bases agree with TRBD2. There are 15 residues in the CDR3. Germline values: CDR1 SEHNR, CDR2 FQNEAQ (reference sequence). V shed 5 bases, J shed 8 bases, and the junction held 10 bases outside the gene matches.

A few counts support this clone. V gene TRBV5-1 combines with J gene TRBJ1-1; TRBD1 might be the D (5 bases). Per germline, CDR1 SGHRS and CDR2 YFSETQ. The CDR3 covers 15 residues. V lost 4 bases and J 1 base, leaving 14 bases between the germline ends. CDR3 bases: TGCGCCAGCAGCCCGTCGGGGGAGGAGAACACTGAAGCTTTCTTT. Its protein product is CASSPSGEENTEAFF. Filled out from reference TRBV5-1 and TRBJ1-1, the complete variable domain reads KAGVTQTPRYLIKTRGQQVTLSCSPISGHRSVSWYQQTPGQGLQFLFEYFSETQRNKGNFPGRFSGRQFSNSRSEMNVSTLELGDSALYLCASSPSGEENTEAFFGQGTRLTVV.

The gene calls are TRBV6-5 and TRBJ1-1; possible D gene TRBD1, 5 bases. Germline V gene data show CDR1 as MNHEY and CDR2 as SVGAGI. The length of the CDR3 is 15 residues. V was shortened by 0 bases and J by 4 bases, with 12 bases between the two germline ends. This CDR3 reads CASSYSGGIGTEAFF. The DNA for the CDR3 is TGTGCCAGCAGTTACTCTGGGGGGATAGGCACTGAAGCTTTCTTT.

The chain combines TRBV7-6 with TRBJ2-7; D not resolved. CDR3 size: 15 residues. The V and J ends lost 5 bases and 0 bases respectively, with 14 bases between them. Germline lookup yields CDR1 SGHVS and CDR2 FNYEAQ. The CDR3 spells CASSLSDASSYEQYF. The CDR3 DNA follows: TGTGCCAGCAGCCTAAGCGACGCTAGCTCCTACGAGCAGTACTTC.

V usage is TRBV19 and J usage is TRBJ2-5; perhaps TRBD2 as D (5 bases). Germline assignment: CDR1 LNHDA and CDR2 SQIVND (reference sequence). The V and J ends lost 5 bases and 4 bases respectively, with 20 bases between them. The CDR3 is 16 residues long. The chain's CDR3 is CASSPRQASSGETQYF. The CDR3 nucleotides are TGTGCCAGTAGTCCCCGTCAGGCTAGCTCCGGAGAGACCCAGTACTTC.

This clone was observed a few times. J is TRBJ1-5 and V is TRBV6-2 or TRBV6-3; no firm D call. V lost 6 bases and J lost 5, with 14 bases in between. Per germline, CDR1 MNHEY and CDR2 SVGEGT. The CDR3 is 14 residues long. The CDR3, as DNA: TGTGCCAGCAGCTGGGCCCTTGGGCATCAGCCCCAGCATTTT. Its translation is CASSWALGHQPQHF.

The CDR3 region is CSVRTGGGEQYF. The CDR3 bases are TGCAGCGTTAGGACAGGGGGCGGCGAGCAGTACTTC. J is TRBJ2-7 and V is TRBV29-1; TRBD1 matches at 11 bases. CDR1 and CDR2 from the germline V gene are SQVTM and ANQGSEA. The ends lost 5 bases at V and 6 bases at J; junction bases unmatched: 3. This CDR3 is 12 amino acids long.

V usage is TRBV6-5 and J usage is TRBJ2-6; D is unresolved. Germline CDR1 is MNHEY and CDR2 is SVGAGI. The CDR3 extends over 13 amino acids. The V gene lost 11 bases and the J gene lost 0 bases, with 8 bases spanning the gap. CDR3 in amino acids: CAVESSGANVLTF. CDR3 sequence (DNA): TGTGCCGTTGAGAGCTCTGGGGCCAACGTCCTGACTTTC.

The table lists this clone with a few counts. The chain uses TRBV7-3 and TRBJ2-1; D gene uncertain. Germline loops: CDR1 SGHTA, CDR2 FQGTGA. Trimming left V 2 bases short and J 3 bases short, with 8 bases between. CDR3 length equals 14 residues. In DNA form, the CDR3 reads TGTGCCAGCAGCTTACGGTACGGCTACAATGAGCAGTTCTTC. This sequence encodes CASSLRYGYNEQFF. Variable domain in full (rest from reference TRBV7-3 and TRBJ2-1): GAGVSQTPSNKVTEKGKYVELRCDPISGHTALYWYRQSLGQGPEFLIYFQGTGAADDSGLPNDRFFAVRPEGSVSTLKIQRTERGDSAVYLCASSLRYGYNEQFFGPGTRLTVL.

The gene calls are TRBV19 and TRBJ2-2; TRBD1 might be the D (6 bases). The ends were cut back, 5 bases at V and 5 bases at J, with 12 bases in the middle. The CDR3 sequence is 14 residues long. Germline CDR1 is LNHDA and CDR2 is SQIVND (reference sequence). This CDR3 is CASSPFRGTGELFF. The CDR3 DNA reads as TGTGCCAGTAGTCCTTTCAGGGGTACCGGGGAGCTGTTTTTT.

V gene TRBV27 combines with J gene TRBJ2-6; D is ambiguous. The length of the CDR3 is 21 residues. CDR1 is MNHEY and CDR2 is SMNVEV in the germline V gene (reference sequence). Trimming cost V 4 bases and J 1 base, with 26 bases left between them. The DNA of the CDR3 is TGTGCCAGCAGTTCCCTTACCCCCAGCAGGTTACATATTTCTGGGGCCAACGTCCTGACTTTC. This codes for CASSSLTPSRLHISGANVLTF.

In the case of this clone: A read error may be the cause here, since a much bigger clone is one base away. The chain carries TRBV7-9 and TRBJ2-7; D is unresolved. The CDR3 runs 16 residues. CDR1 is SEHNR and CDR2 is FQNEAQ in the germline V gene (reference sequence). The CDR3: CASNLEHSKNPYEQYF. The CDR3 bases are TGTGCCAGCAACTTAGAACACAGCAAAAACCCCTACGAGCAGTACTTC.

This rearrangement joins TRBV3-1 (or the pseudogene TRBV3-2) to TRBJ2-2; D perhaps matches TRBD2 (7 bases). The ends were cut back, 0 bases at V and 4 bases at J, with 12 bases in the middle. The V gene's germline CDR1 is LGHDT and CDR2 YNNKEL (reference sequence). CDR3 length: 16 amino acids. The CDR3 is CASSQDQGRGTGELFF. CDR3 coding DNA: TGTGCCAGCAGCCAAGACCAGGGGAGGGGCACCGGGGAGCTGTTTTTT.

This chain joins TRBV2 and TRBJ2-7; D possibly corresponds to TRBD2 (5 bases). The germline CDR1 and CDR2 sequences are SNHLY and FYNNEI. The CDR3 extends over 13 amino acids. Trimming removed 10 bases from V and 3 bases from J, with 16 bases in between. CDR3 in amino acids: CATAGGLIYEQYF. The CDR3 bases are TGTGCCACCGCCGGCGGGCTTATCTACGAGCAGTACTTC. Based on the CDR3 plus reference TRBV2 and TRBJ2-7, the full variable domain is EPEVTQTPSHQVTQMGQEVILRCVPISNHLYFYWYRQILGQKVEFLVSFYNNEISEKSEIFDDQFSVERPDGSNFTLKIRSTKLEDSAMYFCATAGGLIYEQYFGPGTRLTVT.

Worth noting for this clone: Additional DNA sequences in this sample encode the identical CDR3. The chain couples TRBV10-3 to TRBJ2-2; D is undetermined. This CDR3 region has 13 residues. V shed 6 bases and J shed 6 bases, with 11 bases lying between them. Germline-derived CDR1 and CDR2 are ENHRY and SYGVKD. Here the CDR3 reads CAISRVQSGELFF. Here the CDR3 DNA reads TGTGCCATCAGCCGGGTCCAATCCGGGGAGCTGTTTTTT.

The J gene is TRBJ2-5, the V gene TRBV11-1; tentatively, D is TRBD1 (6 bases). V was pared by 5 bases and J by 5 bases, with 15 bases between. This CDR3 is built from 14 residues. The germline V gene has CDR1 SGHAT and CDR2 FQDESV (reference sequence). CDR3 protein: CASSRAQGAETQYF. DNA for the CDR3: TGTGCCAGCAGCCGCGCACAGGGCGCCGAGACCCAGTACTTC.

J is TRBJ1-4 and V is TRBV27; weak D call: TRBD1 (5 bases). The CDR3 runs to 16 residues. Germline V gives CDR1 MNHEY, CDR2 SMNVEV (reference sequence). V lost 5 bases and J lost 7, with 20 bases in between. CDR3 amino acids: CASSPVAGGRSEKLFF. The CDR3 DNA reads TGTGCCAGCAGTCCCGTAGCGGGGGGAAGGAGTGAAAAACTGTTTTTT.

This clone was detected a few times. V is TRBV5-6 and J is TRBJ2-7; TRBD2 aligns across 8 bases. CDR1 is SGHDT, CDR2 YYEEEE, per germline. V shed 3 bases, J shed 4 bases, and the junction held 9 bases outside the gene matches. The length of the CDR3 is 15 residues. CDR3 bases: TGTGCCAGCAGCTACCGGGAGGGTCCCCCTTACGAGCAGTACTTC. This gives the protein CASSYREGPPYEQYF. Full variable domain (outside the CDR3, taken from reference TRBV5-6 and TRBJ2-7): DAGVTQSPTHLIKTRGQQVTLRCSPKSGHDTVSWYQQALGQGPQFIFQYYEEEERQRGNFPDRFSGHQFPNYSSELNVNALLLGDSALYLCASSYREGPPYEQYFGPGTRLTVT.

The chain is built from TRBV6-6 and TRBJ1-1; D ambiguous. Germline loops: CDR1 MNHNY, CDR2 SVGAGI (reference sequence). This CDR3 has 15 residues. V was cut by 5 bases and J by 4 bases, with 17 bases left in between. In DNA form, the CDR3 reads TGTGCCAGCAGTCCCCGGGCTCTAGGGAGCACTGAAGCTTTCTTT. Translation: CASSPRALGSTEAFF.

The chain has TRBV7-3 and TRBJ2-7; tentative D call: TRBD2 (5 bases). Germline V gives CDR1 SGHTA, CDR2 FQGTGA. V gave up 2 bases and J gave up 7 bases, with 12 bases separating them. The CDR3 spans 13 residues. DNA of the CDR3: TGTGCCAGCAGCTTACGGCAAACGGGGGAGCAGTACTTC. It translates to CASSLRQTGEQYF.

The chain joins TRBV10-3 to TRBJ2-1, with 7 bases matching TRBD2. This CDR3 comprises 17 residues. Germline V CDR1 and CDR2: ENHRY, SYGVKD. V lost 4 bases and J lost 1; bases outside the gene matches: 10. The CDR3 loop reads CAISAQTSPLSYNEQFF. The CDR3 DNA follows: TGTGCCATCAGTGCCCAGACTAGCCCCCTATCCTACAATGAGCAGTTCTTC.

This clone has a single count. The CDR3 region has the DNA TGTGCCAGCAGCTTAGCCGGGGGGAACTCCTACGAGCAGTACTTC. It yields the protein CASSLAGGNSYEQYF. V is TRBV11-3 and J is TRBJ2-7; 7 bases fit TRBD2. The trim removed 1 base at V and 0 bases at J, leaving 3 bases unmatched. CDR3 length: 15 amino acids. Germline CDR1 and CDR2: SGHNT and YENEEA.